This is a list of T cell receptor beta chains from one sample in a study of pediatric ulcerative colitis. The data were produced by immunoSEQ multiplex PCR, yet TCRdb's version contains in-frame clones alone and is incomplete. The data contain 44,000 or so clones, 60% to 85% of them seen just once; the ten biggest clones take up less than 4.5%. Sequenced material: gut tissue. These receptors came from a girl between 5 and 17 years old with moderate ulcerative colitis. The CDR3 runs from the conserved cysteine through the conserved F or W. Each record gives: clone size, D gene, V gene, J gene, CDR3 protein, CDR3 DNA. D genes are given only for firm matches. A clone size is listed for some rows: how often the clone was seen (once, few, many), or a class if it is expanded.

NA	NA	TRBV5-3	TRBJ1-4	CARSCRCAWGSGNEKLFF	TGTGCCAGAAGCTGCAGATGCGCTTGGGGGTCTGGTAATGAAAAACTGTTTTTT
NA	NA	TRBV21-1	TRBJ1-5	CATNGGGPLGYQPQHF	TGTGCCACTAATGGTGGGGGCCCCCTTGGGTATCAGCCCCAGCATTTT
NA	TRBD1	TRBV11-3	TRBJ2-7	CASSPGTGVRLEQYF	TGTGCCAGCAGCCCCGGGACAGGGGTTCGCCTCGAGCAGTACTTC
NA	TRBD1	TRBV19	TRBJ2-5	CASSLGTGRIETQYF	TGTGCCAGTAGTCTGGGGACAGGGCGGATAGAGACCCAGTACTTC
NA	TRBD1	TRBV6-5	TRBJ2-7	CASSSPGQGALEQYF	TGTGCCAGCAGTTCACCGGGACAGGGGGCCCTCGAGCAGTACTTC
NA	TRBD1	TRBV4-3	TRBJ1-2	CASSRTQGALNGYTF	TGCGCCAGCAGCCGAACACAGGGGGCGTTGAATGGCTACACCTTC
NA	NA	TRBV27	TRBJ1-2	CASSLSRRSNGYTF	TGTGCCAGCAGTTTATCAAGGCGGAGTAATGGCTACACCTTC
NA	NA	TRBV9	TRBJ1-3	CASSFGALSGNTIYF	TGTGCCAGCAGCTTTGGGGCCCTCTCTGGAAACACCATATATTTT
NA	TRBD2	TRBV7-2	TRBJ2-7	CASSLGIAGAYEQYF	TGTGCCAGCAGCTTAGGAATCGCGGGAGCGTACGAGCAGTACTTC
NA	TRBD2	TRBV28	TRBJ2-1	CASSRLAGGPQFF	TGTGCCAGCAGTCGACTAGCGGGAGGTCCCCAGTTCTTC
NA	NA	TRBV15	TRBJ1-6	CATSREGNSPLHF	TGTGCCACCAGCAGAGAGGGGAATTCACCCCTCCACTTT
NA	NA	TRBV28	TRBJ1-2	CASSWGTDYGYTF	TGTGCCAGCTCCTGGGGCACAGACTATGGCTACACCTTC
NA	TRBD1	TRBV15	TRBJ1-1	CATSRGTGAEAFF	TGTGCCACCAGCAGAGGGACAGGGGCTGAAGCTTTCTTT
NA	NA	TRBV2	TRBJ2-6	CASSEAGFSGANVLTF	TGTGCCAGCAGTGAGGCGGGATTCTCTGGGGCCAACGTCCTGACTTTC
NA	TRBD1	TRBV6-5	TRBJ2-6	CASSYGQGAGANVLTF	TGTGCCAGCAGTTACGGGCAGGGGGCGGGGGCCAACGTCCTGACTTTC
NA	NA	TRBV7-2	TRBJ2-1	CASSLETGSYEQFF	TGTGCCAGCAGCTTAGAGACAGGCTCCTATGAGCAGTTCTTC
NA	NA	TRBV5-1	TRBJ2-7	CASSSDFYEQYF	TGCGCCAGCAGCTCAGACTTCTACGAGCAGTACTTC
NA	NA	TRBV28	TRBJ2-1	CASRPSPSFDRSDYNEQFF	TGTGCCAGCAGGCCCAGTCCCTCGTTCGACAGGAGCGATTACAATGAGCAGTTCTTC
once	NA	TRBV7-6	TRBJ2-1	CASSLYDRHNEQFF	TGTGCCAGCAGCTTATACGACAGACACAATGAGCAGTTCTTC
NA	NA	TRBV9	TRBJ1-4	CASGSSPVGPTNEKLFF	TGTGCCAGCGGATCTTCTCCTGTTGGCCCAACTAATGAAAAACTGTTTTTT
NA	NA	TRBV28	TRBJ2-3	CASSWGLSTDTQYF	TGTGCCAGCAGTTGGGGTTTGAGCACAGATACGCAGTATTTT
NA	TRBD2	TRBV19	TRBJ2-5	CASKRRGGYYQETQYF	TGTGCCAGTAAACGGCGGGGGGGATATTACCAAGAGACCCAGTACTTC
NA	TRBD1	TRBV27	TRBJ2-7	CASSLSYRGQGSYPYEQYF	TGTGCCAGCAGTTTATCATACCGGGGACAGGGGTCCTATCCCTACGAGCAGTACTTC
few	TRBD1	TRBV11-3	TRBJ2-7	CASSSGYRGVPEQYF	TGTGCCAGCAGCTCAGGATACAGGGGGGTGCCCGAGCAGTACTTC
NA	NA	TRBV5-1	TRBJ1-2	CASSFQGLDYGYTF	TGCGCCAGCAGCTTCCAGGGGTTGGACTATGGCTACACCTTC
once	TRBD1	TRBV13	TRBJ1-1	CASSKEGQGWTEAFF	TGTGCCAGCAGCAAAGAAGGACAGGGGTGGACTGAAGCTTTCTTT
once	TRBD2	TRBV2	TRBJ2-7	CASSLKAGGGHEQYF	TGTGCCAGCAGTTTAAAAGCGGGAGGGGGACACGAGCAGTACTTC
NA	NA	TRBV27	TRBJ1-5	CASSLLGSNQPQHF	TGTGCCAGCAGTTTACTAGGGAGCAATCAGCCCCAGCATTTT
NA	NA	TRBV9	TRBJ2-1	CASTPGTRVNNEQFF	TGTGCCAGCACCCCCGGGACACGAGTGAATAATGAGCAGTTCTTC
NA	NA	TRBV2	TRBJ2-1	CASSAVHRYGNEQFF	TGTGCCAGCAGTGCTGTCCATCGATATGGCAATGAGCAGTTCTTC
once	NA	TRBV15	TRBJ1-1	CATSSDLKEAFF	TGTGCCACCAGCAGCGACCTTAAGGAAGCTTTCTTT
NA	NA	TRBV18	TRBJ2-2	CASSPVGSAGELFF	TGTGCCAGCTCACCAGTAGGGAGTGCCGGGGAGCTGTTTTTT
NA	NA	TRBV7-9	TRBJ2-7	CASNRQVNDEQYF	TGTGCCAGCAACCGTCAGGTTAACGACGAGCAGTACTTC
NA	NA	TRBV9	TRBJ1-1	CASSLVGGPGTEAFF	TGTGCCAGCAGCCTAGTAGGGGGACCGGGGACTGAAGCTTTCTTT
NA	NA	TRBV7-3	TRBJ2-2	CASGPSNRAGELFF	TGTGCCAGCGGTCCGTCGAATCGGGCCGGGGAGCTGTTTTTT
NA	NA	TRBV7-7	TRBJ1-5	CASSLEVFGPQHF	TGTGCCAGCAGCTTAGAAGTTTTCGGGCCCCAGCATTTT
NA	NA	TRBV6-5	TRBJ1-1	CASRLGGNTEAFF	TGTGCCAGCAGGTTAGGGGGGAACACTGAAGCTTTCTTT
few	NA	TRBV28	TRBJ1-4	CASRPKGINEKLFF	TGTGCCAGCAGGCCGAAGGGGATCAATGAAAAACTGTTTTTT
NA	NA	TRBV19	TRBJ1-5	CASSSRTSSRNQPQHF	TGTGCCAGTAGTTCCCGGACAAGTTCCCGCAATCAGCCCCAGCATTTT
NA	NA	TRBV29-1	TRBJ2-5	CSARHGTRRETQYF	TGCAGCGCTCGTCACGGGACCCGGCGAGAGACCCAGTACTTC
NA	TRBD2	TRBV4-1	TRBJ2-7	CASSQDRGLAPGYEQYF	TGCGCCAGCAGCCAAGATCGGGGACTAGCCCCGGGCTACGAGCAGTACTTC
NA	NA	TRBV4-1	TRBJ2-3	CASSQGWRDSDTQYF	TGCGCCAGCAGCCAAGGTTGGCGGGACTCAGATACGCAGTATTTT
NA	NA	TRBV28	TRBJ2-7	CASSSGFLYEQYF	TGTGCCAGCAGTTCGGGCTTCCTCTACGAGCAGTACTTC
NA	TRBD2	TRBV6-5	TRBJ2-7	CASRLAGGLYEQYF	TGTGCCAGCAGGCTAGCGGGGGGGCTCTACGAGCAGTACTTC
NA	TRBD1	TRBV6-1	TRBJ2-7	CASSSPAGGSYEQYF	TGTGCCAGCAGTTCCCCCGCAGGGGGCTCCTACGAGCAGTACTTC
NA	NA	TRBV2	TRBJ1-1	CASRVRMDTEAFF	TGTGCCAGCAGAGTCCGGATGGACACTGAAGCTTTCTTT
NA	NA	TRBV5-1	TRBJ2-5	CASSLGSGRQSGETQYF	TGCGCCAGCAGCTTGGGGTCGGGGAGACAGAGCGGAGAGACCCAGTACTTC
NA	NA	TRBV23-1	TRBJ2-7	CATLLGRQYEQYF	TGCGCCACCTTACTGGGGCGGCAATACGAGCAGTACTTC
NA	NA	TRBV20-1	TRBJ1-2	CSARDIYGYTF	TGCAGTGCTAGAGATATATATGGCTACACCTTC
NA	NA	TRBV4-3	TRBJ1-1	CASSQDLRIPGTEAFF	TGCGCCAGCAGCCAAGATCTGAGAATCCCAGGGACTGAAGCTTTCTTT
NA	NA	TRBV18	TRBJ1-4	CASSPSRGIQEKLFF	TGTGCCAGCTCACCTAGCAGGGGTATACAGGAAAAACTGTTTTTT
NA	NA	TRBV5-1	TRBJ1-1	CASSLGRETEAFF	TGCGCCAGCAGTTTAGGGCGTGAGACTGAAGCTTTCTTT
NA	NA	TRBV5-1	TRBJ2-7	CASSFWVRSYEQYF	TGCGCCAGCAGCTTTTGGGTGAGGAGCTACGAGCAGTACTTC
NA	NA	TRBV25-1	TRBJ1-1	CASSSPTDTMNTEAFF	TGTGCCAGCAGTTCCCCGACGGATACTATGAACACTGAAGCTTTCTTT
NA	NA	TRBV5-4	TRBJ2-2	CASSLIRGTNTGELFF	TGTGCCAGCAGCTTGATACGGGGGACCAACACCGGGGAGCTGTTTTTT
NA	NA	TRBV6-6	TRBJ1-1	CASSLTTANTEAFF	TGTGCCAGCAGTTTGACAACAGCGAACACTGAAGCTTTCTTT
few	NA	TRBV21-1	TRBJ1-6	CAGGGHYSDSPLHF	TGTGCCGGAGGAGGGCACTATTCGGATTCACCCCTCCACTTT